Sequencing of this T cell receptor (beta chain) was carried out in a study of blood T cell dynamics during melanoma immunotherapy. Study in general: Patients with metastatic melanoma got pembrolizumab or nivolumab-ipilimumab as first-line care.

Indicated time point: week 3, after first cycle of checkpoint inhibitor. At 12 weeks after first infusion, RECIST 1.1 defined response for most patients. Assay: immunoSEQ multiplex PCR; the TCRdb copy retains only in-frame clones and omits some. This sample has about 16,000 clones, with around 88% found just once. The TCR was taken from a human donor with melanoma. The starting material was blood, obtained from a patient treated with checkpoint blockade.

CDR3 sequence (DNA): TGTGCCTGGATGGGGGCCCCAGGCAACTATGGCTACACCTTC. As protein: CAWMGAPGNYGYTF. This chain connects TRBV30 to TRBJ1-2, with D tentatively TRBD1 (6 bases). The length of the CDR3 is 14 residues. Trimming took off 4 bases at V and 2 bases at J, with 14 bases between the two ends. Germline V gene lookup returns CDR1 GTSNPN and CDR2 SVGIG (reference sequence).